This passage covers 13 T cell receptor beta chains from one sample sequenced in a study of T cell responses to AZD1222 COVID-19 vaccine. The method was immunoSEQ multiplex PCR; TCRdb's version includes in-frame clones alone and lacks a portion of them. Seen here are more than 120,000 clones, 90% to 95% observed once, and the top ten hold 4.5% to 5.5%. The sample here was peripheral blood, taken on day 0 of AZD1222 vaccination. The receptors shown here come from an adult in good health.

V and J are TRBV7-2 and TRBJ2-1; 12 nucleotides line up with TRBD2. Germline CDR1 and CDR2: SGHTA and FQGNSA. The CDR3 contains 16 residues. With V trimmed by 0 bases and J by 4 bases, 1 base remained unmatched. This CDR3 reads CASSLATSGGYNEQFF. The CDR3 DNA is TGTGCCAGCAGCTTAGCGACTAGCGGGGGTTACAATGAGCAGTTCTTC.

The V and J genes are TRBV2 and TRBJ1-6, with D perhaps TRBD1 (5 bases). CDR1 and CDR2 (germline): SNHLY, FYNNEI. This CDR3 is 14 amino acids long. Trimming removed 6 bases from V and 9 bases from J, with 15 bases in between. The CDR3 sequence: CASRGRGDGSPLHF. DNA of the CDR3: TGTGCCAGCAGAGGACGGGGGGACGGTTCACCCCTCCACTTT.

The chain links TRBV13 to TRBJ1-3; possibly TRBD1 for D (5 bases). Germline lookup yields CDR1 PRHDT and CDR2 FYEKMQ (reference sequence). V lost 7 bases and J lost 0, with 13 bases in between. This CDR3 contains 15 residues. CDR3 amino acids: CASTLTGASGNTIYF. CDR3 DNA sequence: TGTGCCAGCACCCTCACAGGAGCCTCTGGAAACACCATATATTTT.

The chain combines TRBV6-6 with TRBJ2-2; TRBD1 aligns across 7 bases. The CDR3 is 16 amino acids. The germline V gene has CDR1 MNHNY and CDR2 SVGAGI (reference sequence). Trimming cost V 4 bases and J 7 bases; bases outside gene matches: 12. The CDR3 coding sequence is TGTGCCAGCAGTTTACGAAGACAGGGACGTAACGGGGAGCTGTTTTTT. It encodes CASSLRRQGRNGELFF.

The chain is built from TRBV9 and TRBJ2-1; TRBD1 matches 9 bases. Germline V lookup: CDR1 SGDLS, CDR2 YYNGEE. This CDR3 is built from 17 residues. The junction had 13 bases not matched to a gene; V was cut back by 2 bases and J by 7 bases. DNA for the CDR3: TGTGCCAGCAGCGTGACACCGGGACAGGGTACCCTAAATGAGCAGTTCTTC. This encodes CASSVTPGQGTLNEQFF.

The chain recombines TRBV15 with TRBJ2-7, with D unresolved. CDR1 is LNHNV and CDR2 is YYDKDF in the germline V gene (reference sequence). The CDR3 spans 13 residues. Trimming removed 0 bases at V and 5 bases at J, with 8 bases between. CDR3 amino acids: CATSRDGMDEQYF. The CDR3 DNA is TGTGCCACCAGCAGAGATGGTATGGACGAGCAGTACTTC.

The chain carries TRBV27 and TRBJ2-3; D unresolved. CDR3 length equals 11 residues. V was cut by 6 bases and J by 6 bases, with 7 bases left in between. Germline CDR1 MNHEY, CDR2 SMNVEV (reference sequence). CDR3 sequence reads: CASRTGDTQYF. CDR3 nucleotides: TGTGCCAGCAGGACTGGTGATACGCAGTATTTT.

V gene TRBV29-1 combines with J gene TRBJ1-2; D ambiguous. V lost 7 bases, J lost 4 bases, and 13 bases lay in between. Germline-derived CDR1 and CDR2 are SQVTM and ANQGSEA. CDR3 length: 12 amino acids. The CDR3 loop reads CSAGPDLYGYTF. The CDR3 bases are TGCAGCGCAGGACCCGACCTCTATGGCTACACCTTC.

This clone has only one observation. The chain employs TRBV2 and TRBJ2-7, with TRBD2 matching 12 bases. J lost 1 base, V lost 7 bases, and 2 bases had no gene match. CDR3 length: 14 amino acids. The germline V gene encodes CDR1 SNHLY and CDR2 FYNNEI. This CDR3 is CASKLAGGSYEQYF. CDR3 DNA sequence: TGTGCCAGCAAGCTAGCGGGAGGGTCCTACGAGCAGTACTTC.

The rearrangement links TRBV3-1 (or the pseudogene TRBV3-2) to TRBJ1-3; D unclear. V was clipped by 3 bases and J by 2 bases, with 5 bases between them. This CDR3 contains 13 residues. Per the germline V gene, CDR1 is LGHDT and CDR2 is YNNKEL (reference sequence). This CDR3 reads CASSQVAGNTIYF. CDR3 DNA sequence: TGTGCCAGCAGCCAGGTTGCTGGAAACACCATATATTTT.

This chain joins TRBV4-3 and TRBJ1-2; D is ambiguous. The CDR3 runs to 14 residues. The V gene's germline CDR1 is LGHNA and CDR2 YSLEER. With 0 bases removed from V and 8 bases from J, the gap between germline ends came to 13 bases. The chain's CDR3 is CASSQDWGAGGYTF. CDR3 DNA sequence: TGCGCCAGCAGCCAAGACTGGGGAGCAGGAGGCTACACCTTC.

The V and J genes are TRBV4-3 and TRBJ2-1; 12 bases match TRBD2. J lost 4 bases, V lost 4 bases, and 2 bases had no gene match. The CDR3 spans 15 residues. Germline loops: CDR1 LGHNA, CDR2 YSLEER. CDR3 nucleotide sequence: TGCGCCAGCAGCCCGACTAGCGGGGGATACAATGAGCAGTTCTTC. Translation gives CASSPTSGGYNEQFF.

The CDR3 spells CARSTGRFKTQYF. In DNA form, the CDR3 reads TGTGCCCGGTCGACAGGGCGGTTTAAGACCCAGTACTTC. The chain has TRBV30 and TRBJ2-5, with 7 bases lining up with TRBD1. Trimming cost V 8 bases and J 6 bases; bases outside gene matches: 12. The CDR3 is 13 amino acids. Germline CDR1 GTSNPN, CDR2 SVGIG (reference sequence).